The T cell receptor beta chain described here comes from a study of blood T cell repertoires in COVID-19. The wider study: COVID-19 samples from acute and convalescent phases originated in the United States, Italy and Spain.

Sequencing used immunoSEQ multiplex PCR; TCRdb keeps in-frame clones, though not all of them. The data contain hundreds of thousands of clones, over 75% of them singletons. Recruits, aged roughly 18 to 90 years, lived in around 24 US areas. Cohort assignment relied on participant-reported clinical history. From germline, CDR1 is KGHSH and CDR2 LQKENI. The CDR3 is made up of 14 amino acids. V was pared by 8 bases and J by 0 bases, with 8 bases between. The sequence came from a man in his late teens or twenties who had recovered from COVID-19. The chain has TRBV18 and TRBJ2-6; no reliable D call. The sample consisted of PBMCs or T cells enriched from blood (not recorded which). CDR3 sequence (DNA): TGTGCCAGCCTATCTTACTCTGGGGCCAACGTCCTGACTTTC. This translates into CASLSYSGANVLTF. Complete variable domain (other parts from reference TRBV18 and TRBJ2-6): NAGVMQNPRHLVRRRGQEARLRCSPMKGHSHVYWYRQLPEEGLKFMVYLQKENIIDESGMPKERFSAEFPKEGPSILRIQQVVRGDSAAYFCASLSYSGANVLTFGAGSRLTVL.